The clone carrying this T cell receptor (beta chain) was seen repeatedly, ten times or more. The source of the sample is a study of early T cells in non-severe SARS-CoV-2 infection. Whole-study context: The chains were unpaired, and the sequenced material was bulk RNA from unsorted whole blood.

Attachment of unique molecular identifiers was made to individual cDNA molecules. TCRdb called the 5' RACE reads again in MiXCR, with one record for every CDR3 protein. The data contain roughly 30,000 distinct CDR3 sequences, about 4.2% of them singletons. The V and J ends lost 0 bases and 1 base respectively, with 7 bases between them. The CDR3 covers 14 residues. Per the germline V gene, CDR1 is SGDLS and CDR2 is YYNGEE. Sequences were obtained from whole blood. The chain is built from TRBV9 and TRBJ1-1; D call uncertain. The sequence derives from an adult who was a healthcare worker with PCR-confirmed SARS-CoV-2 infection or an uninfected control (not recorded which). CDR3 region: CASSVGPGNTEAFF. DNA of the CDR3: TGTGCCAGCAGCGTAGGTCCTGGGAACACTGAAGCTTTCTTT.